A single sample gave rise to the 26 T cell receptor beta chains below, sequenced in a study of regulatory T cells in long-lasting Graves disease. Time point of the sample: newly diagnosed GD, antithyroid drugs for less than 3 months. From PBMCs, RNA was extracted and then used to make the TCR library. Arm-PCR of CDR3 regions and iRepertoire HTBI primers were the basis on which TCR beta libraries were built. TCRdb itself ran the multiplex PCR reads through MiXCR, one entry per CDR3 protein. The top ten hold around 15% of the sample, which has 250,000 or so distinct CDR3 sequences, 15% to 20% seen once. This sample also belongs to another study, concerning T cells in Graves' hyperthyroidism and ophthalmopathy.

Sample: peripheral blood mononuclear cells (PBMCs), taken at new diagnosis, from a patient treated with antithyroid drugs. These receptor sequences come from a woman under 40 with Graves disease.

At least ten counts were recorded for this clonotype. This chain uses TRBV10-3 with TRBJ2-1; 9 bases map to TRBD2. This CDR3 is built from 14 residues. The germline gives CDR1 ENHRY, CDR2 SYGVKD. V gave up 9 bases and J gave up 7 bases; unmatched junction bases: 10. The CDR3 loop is CAIRAGGLYNEQFF. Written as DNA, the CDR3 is TGTGCCATTCGGGCGGGGGGGCTTTATAATGAGCAGTTCTTC.

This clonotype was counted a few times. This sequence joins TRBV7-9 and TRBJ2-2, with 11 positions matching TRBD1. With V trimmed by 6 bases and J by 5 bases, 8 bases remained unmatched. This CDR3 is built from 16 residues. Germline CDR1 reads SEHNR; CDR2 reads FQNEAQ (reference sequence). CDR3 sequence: CASSRTGGGLTGELFF. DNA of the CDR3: TGTGCCAGCAGTCGGACAGGGGGCGGTTTAACCGGGGAGCTGTTTTTT.

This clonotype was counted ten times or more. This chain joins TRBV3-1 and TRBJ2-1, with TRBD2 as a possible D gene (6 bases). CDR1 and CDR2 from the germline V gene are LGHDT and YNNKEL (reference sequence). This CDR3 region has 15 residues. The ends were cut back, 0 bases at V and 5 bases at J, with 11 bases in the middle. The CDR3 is CASSQDSGTDNEQFF. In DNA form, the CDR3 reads TGTGCCAGCAGCCAAGATAGTGGGACTGACAATGAGCAGTTCTTC.

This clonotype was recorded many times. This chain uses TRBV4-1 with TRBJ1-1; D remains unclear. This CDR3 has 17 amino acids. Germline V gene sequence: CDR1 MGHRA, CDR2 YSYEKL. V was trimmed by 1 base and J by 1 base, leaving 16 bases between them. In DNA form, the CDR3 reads TGCGCCAGCAGCCAAGGAAACGGACGCGGCCCGAACACTGAAGCTTTCTTT. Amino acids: CASSQGNGRGPNTEAFF.

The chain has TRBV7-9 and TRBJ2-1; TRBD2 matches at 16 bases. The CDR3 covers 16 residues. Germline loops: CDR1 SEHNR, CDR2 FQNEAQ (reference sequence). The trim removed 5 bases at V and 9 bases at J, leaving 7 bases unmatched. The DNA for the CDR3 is TGTGCCAGCAGCCCTCCCGGGACTAGCGGGGGGGGTGAGCAGTTCTTC. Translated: CASSPPGTSGGGEQFF.

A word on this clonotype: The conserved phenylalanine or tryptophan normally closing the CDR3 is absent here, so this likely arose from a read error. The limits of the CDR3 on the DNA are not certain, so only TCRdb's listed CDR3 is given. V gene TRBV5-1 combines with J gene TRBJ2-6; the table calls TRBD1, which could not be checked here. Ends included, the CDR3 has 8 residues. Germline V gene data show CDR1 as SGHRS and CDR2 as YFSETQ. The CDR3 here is CASSSRGI.

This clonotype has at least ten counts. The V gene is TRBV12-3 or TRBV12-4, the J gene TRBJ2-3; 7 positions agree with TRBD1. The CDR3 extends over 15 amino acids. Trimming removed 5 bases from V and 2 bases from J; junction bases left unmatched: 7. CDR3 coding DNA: TGTGCCAGCAGTACCGGGACAGTGAACACAGATACGCAGTATTTT. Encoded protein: CASSTGTVNTDTQYF.

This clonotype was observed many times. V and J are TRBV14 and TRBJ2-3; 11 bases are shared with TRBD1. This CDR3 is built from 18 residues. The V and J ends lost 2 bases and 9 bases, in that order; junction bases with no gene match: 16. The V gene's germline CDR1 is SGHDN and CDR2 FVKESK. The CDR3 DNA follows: TGTGCCAGCAGCCAATCTCCTCTCCTTGGACAGGGGGCGAACACGCAGTATTTT. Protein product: CASSQSPLLGQGANTQYF.

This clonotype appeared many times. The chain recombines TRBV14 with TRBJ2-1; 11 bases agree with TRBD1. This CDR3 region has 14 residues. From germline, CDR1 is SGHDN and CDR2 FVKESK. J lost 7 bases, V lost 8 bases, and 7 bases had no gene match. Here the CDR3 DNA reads TGTGCCAGCCACGGGACAGGGGGGTGGAATGAGCAGTTCTTC. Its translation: CASHGTGGWNEQFF.

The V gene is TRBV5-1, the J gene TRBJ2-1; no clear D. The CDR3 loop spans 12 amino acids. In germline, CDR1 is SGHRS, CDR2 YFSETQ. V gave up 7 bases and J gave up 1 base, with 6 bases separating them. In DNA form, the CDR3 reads TGCGCCAGCGGGCTTTCCTACAATGAGCAGTTCTTC. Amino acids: CASGLSYNEQFF.

CDR3 loop: CASSLGWDRGLPDTQYF. DNA for the CDR3: TGTGCCAGCAGCTTGGGTTGGGACAGGGGGCTTCCAGATACGCAGTATTTT. The gene calls are TRBV5-8 and TRBJ2-3; TRBD1 agrees at 12 bases. Germline V lookup: CDR1 SGHTS, CDR2 YDEGEE. The CDR3 has 17 amino acids. The V gene end was trimmed by 0 bases and the J gene end by 4 bases; junction bases not matched to a gene: 6.

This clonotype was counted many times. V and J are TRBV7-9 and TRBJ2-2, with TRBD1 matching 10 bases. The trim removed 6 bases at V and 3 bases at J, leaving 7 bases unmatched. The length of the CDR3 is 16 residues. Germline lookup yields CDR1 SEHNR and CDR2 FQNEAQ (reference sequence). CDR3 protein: CASSPPGQGYTGELFF. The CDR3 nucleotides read TGTGCCAGCAGTCCCCCGGGACAGGGGTACACCGGGGAGCTGTTTTTT.

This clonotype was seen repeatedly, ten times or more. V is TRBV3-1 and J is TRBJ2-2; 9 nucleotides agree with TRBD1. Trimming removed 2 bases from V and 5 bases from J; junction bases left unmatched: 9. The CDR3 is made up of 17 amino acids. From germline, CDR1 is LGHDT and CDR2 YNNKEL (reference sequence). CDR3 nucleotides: TGTGCCAGCAGCCAATCGTTGACAGGGGGTTATACCGGGGAGCTGTTTTTT. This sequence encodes CASSQSLTGGYTGELFF.

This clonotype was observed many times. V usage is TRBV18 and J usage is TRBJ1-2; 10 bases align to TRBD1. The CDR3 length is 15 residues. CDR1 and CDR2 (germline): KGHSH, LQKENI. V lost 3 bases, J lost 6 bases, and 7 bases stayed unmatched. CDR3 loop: CASSPPLDRGHGYTF. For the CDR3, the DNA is TGTGCCAGCTCACCGCCGCTAGACAGGGGGCATGGCTACACCTTC. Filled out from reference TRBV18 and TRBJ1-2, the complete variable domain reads NAGVMQNPRHLVRRRGQEARLRCSPMKGHSHVYWYRQLPEEGLKFMVYLQKENIIDESGMPKERFSAEFPKEGPSILRIQQVVRGDSAAYFCASSPPLDRGHGYTFGSGTRLTVV.

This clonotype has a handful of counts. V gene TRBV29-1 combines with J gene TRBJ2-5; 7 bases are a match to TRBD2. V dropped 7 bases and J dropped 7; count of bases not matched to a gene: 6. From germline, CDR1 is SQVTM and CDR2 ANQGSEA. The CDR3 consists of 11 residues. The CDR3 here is CSAGGTMTQYF. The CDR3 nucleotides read TGCAGCGCCGGGGGGACCATGACCCAGTACTTC.

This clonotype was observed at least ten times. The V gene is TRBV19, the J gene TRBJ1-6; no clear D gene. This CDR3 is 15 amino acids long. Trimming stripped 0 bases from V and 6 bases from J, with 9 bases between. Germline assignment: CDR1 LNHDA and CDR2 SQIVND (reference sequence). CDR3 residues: CASSIDPGSNSPLHF. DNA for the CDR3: TGTGCCAGTAGTATAGATCCTGGAAGTAATTCACCCCTCCACTTT.

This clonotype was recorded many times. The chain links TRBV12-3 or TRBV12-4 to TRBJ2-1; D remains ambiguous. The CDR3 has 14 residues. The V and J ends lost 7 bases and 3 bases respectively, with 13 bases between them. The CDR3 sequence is CASTWSGGYNEQFF. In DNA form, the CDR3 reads TGTGCCAGCACCTGGTCAGGCGGCTACAATGAGCAGTTCTTC.

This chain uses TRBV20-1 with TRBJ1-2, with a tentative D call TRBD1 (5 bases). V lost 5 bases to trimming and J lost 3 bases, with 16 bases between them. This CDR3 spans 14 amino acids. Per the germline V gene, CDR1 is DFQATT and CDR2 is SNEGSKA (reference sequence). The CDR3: CSAWFTQVDYGYTF. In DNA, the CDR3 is TGCAGTGCTTGGTTCACACAGGTTGACTATGGCTACACCTTC.

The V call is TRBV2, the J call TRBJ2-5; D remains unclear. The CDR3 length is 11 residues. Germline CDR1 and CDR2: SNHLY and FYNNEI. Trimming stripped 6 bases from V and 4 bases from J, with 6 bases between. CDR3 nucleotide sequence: TGTGCCAGCAGAAGTTTAGAGACCCAGTACTTC. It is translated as CASRSLETQYF. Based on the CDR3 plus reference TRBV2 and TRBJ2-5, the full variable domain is EPEVTQTPSHQVTQMGQEVILRCVPISNHLYFYWYRQILGQKVEFLVSFYNNEISEKSEIFDDQFSVERPDGSNFTLKIRSTKLEDSAMYFCASRSLETQYFGPGTRLLVL.

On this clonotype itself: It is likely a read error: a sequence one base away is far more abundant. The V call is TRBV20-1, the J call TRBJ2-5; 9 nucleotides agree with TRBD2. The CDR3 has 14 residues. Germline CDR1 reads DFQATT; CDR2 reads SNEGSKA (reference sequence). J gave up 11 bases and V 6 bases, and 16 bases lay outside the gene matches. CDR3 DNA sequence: TGCAGTGCCACTACTAGCGGGTACTACAATGAGCAGTACTTC. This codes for CSATTSGYYNEQYF.

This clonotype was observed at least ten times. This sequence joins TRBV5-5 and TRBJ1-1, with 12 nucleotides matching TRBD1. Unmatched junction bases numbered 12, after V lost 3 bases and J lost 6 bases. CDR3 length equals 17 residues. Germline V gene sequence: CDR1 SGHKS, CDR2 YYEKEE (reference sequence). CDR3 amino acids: CASSWGGTGGARSEAFF. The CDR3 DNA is TGTGCCAGCAGCTGGGGAGGGACAGGGGGCGCGAGGTCTGAAGCTTTCTTT.

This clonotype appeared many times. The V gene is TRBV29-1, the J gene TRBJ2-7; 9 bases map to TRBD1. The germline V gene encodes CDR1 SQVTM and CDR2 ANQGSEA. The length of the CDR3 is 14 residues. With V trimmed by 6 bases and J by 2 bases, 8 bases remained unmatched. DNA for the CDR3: TGCAGCGTCGTCACAGGGGGCTCGACCTACGAGCAGTACTTC. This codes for CSVVTGGSTYEQYF.

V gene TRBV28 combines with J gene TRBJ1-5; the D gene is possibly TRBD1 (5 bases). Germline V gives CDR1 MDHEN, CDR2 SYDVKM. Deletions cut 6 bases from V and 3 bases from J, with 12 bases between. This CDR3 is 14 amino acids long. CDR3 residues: CASRKAGDNQPQHF. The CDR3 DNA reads TGTGCCAGCAGGAAAGCGGGGGACAATCAGCCCCAGCATTTT.

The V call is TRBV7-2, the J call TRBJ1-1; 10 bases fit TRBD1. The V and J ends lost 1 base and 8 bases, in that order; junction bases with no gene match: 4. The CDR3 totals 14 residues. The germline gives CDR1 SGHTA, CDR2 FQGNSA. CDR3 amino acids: CASSLGDRGSEAFF. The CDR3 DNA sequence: TGTGCCAGCAGCTTAGGGGACAGGGGCTCGGAAGCTTTCTTT.

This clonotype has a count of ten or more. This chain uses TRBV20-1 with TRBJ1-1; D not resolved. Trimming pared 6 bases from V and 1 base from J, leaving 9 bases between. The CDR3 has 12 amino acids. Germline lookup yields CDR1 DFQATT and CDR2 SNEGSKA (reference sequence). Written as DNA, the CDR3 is TGCAGTGCCGGACGGAAGAACACTGAAGCTTTCTTT. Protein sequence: CSAGRKNTEAFF.

The CDR3 region is CASHDLAAYEQYF. The CDR3 nucleotides read TGTGCCAGCCATGACTTAGCGGCCTACGAGCAGTACTTC. V gene TRBV7-8 combines with J gene TRBJ2-7, with a tentative D call TRBD2 (6 bases). V lost 8 bases, J lost 2 bases, and 13 bases lay in between. The CDR3 is 13 amino acids. Germline loops: CDR1 SGHVS, CDR2 FQNEAQ. The full variable domain, its missing parts supplied by reference TRBV7-8 and TRBJ2-7, is GAGVSQSPRYKVAKRGQDVALRCDPISGHVSLFWYQQALGQGPEFLTYFQNEAQLDKSGLPSDRFFAERPEGSVSTLKIQRTQQEDSAVYLCASHDLAAYEQYFGPGTRLTVT.